One TCR beta chain is described in this entry. The data originate from a study of cytomegalovirus exposure and HLA in healthy donors. With V trimmed by 2 bases and J by 3 bases, 5 bases remained unmatched. This CDR3 has 16 residues. Germline CDR1 is SGHAT and CDR2 is FQNNGV. 13 Jbeta primers and 60 Vbeta primers were used for the PCR. The data were produced by immunoSEQ multiplex PCR, yet TCRdb's version contains in-frame clones alone and is incomplete. Found here are 70,000 to 100,000 clones, about two thirds of them singletons; the top ten hold under 7.5%. Sequencing was done on a sample of PBMCs. V and J are TRBV11-2 and TRBJ2-5; 11 nucleotides align to TRBD2. This TCR was sampled from a woman in her forties or fifties in good health and CMV-seropositive. CDR3 residues: CASSLRPGLAEETQYF. In DNA form, the CDR3 reads TGTGCCAGCAGCTTACGCCCGGGACTAGCGGAAGAGACCCAGTACTTC.